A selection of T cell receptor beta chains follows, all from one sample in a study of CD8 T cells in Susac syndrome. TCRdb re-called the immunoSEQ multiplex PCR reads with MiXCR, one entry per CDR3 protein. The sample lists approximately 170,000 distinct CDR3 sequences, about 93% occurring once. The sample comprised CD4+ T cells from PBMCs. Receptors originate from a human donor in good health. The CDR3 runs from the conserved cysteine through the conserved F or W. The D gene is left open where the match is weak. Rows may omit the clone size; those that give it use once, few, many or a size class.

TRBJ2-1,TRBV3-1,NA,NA,TGTGCCAGCAGCCAAGATCCTCGGGGGGCGAACATCCATGAGCAGTTCTTC,CASSQDPRGANIHEQFF
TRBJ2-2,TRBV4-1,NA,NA,TGCGCCAGCACCGAAAGGTCCATCCCGGAGATTAACACCGGGGAGCTGTTTTTT,CASTERSIPEINTGELFF
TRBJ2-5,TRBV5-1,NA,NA,TGCGCCAGCAGCTTTCTAGGCGAGGAGACCCAGTACTTC,CASSFLGEETQYF
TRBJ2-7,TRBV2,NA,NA,TGTGCCAGCATGGGGGTTACCTACGAGCAGTACTTC,CASMGVTYEQYF
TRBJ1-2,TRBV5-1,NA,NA,TGCGCCAGCAGCCCCCCGGGGAACTATGGCTACACCTTC,CASSPPGNYGYTF
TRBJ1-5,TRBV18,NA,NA,TGTGCCAGCTCACCCTCAGGGGATCAGCCCCAGCATTTT,CASSPSGDQPQHF
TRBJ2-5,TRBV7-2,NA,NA,TGTGCCAGCAGCTTTCCCGGACGTCAAGAGACCCAGTACTTC,CASSFPGRQETQYF
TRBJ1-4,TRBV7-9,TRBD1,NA,TGTGCCAGCAGCACCCGACAGGGGGAAAAACTGTTTTTT,CASSTRQGEKLFF
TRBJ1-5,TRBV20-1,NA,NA,TGCAGTGCTGTCCGCCAGGCGAGCAATCAGCCCCAGCATTTT,CSAVRQASNQPQHF
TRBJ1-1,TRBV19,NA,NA,TGTGCCATCGCCGATCCGGGGGGAAACACTGAAGCTTTCTTT,CAIADPGGNTEAFF
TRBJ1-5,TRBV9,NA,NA,TGTGCCAGCAGCGTAGATGCGGGTAATCAGCCCCAGCATTTT,CASSVDAGNQPQHF
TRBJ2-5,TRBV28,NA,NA,TGTGCCAGCAGTCCCGAGGTCCAAGAGACCCAGTACTTC,CASSPEVQETQYF
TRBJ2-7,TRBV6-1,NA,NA,TGTGCCAGCAGTGCCCCCTTCGGGGTAGCGAGGGACTACGAGCAGTACTTC,CASSAPFGVARDYEQYF
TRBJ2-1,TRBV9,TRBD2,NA,TGTGCCAGCAGCGTCCGGGCGGGAGAAAACAATGAGCAGTTCTTC,CASSVRAGENNEQFF
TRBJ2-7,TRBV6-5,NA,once,TGTGCCAGCAGTTACTCACAGGCGAACTACGAGCAGTACTTC,CASSYSQANYEQYF
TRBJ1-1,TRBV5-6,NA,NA,TGTGCCAGCAGCCACGTCTGGGACGGGGACACTGAAGCTTTCTTT,CASSHVWDGDTEAFF
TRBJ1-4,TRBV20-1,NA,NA,TGCAGTGCAAACCCAGGCGGCGCAACTAATGAAAAACTGTTTTTT,CSANPGGATNEKLFF
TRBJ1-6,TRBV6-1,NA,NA,TGTGCCAGCAGTGAAGCAGGGGAGGATTCACCCCTCCACTTT,CASSEAGEDSPLHF
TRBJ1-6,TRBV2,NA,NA,TGTGCCAGCAGTGGGGGTAATTCACCCCTCCACTTT,CASSGGNSPLHF
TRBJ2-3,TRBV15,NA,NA,TGTGCCACCAGTTTGGGGGGCACAGATACGCAGTATTTT,CATSLGGTDTQYF
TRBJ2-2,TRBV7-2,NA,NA,TGTGCCAGCAGCTCCAGACATTCCGGGGAGCTGTTTTTT,CASSSRHSGELFF
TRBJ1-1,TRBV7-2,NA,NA,TGTGCCAGCAGCTTAGCGAGAGGGTCCATGAACACTGAAGCTTTCTTT,CASSLARGSMNTEAFF
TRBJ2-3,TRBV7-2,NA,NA,TGTGCCAGCACCCTGGGGCCTTCAGATACGCAGTATTTT,CASTLGPSDTQYF
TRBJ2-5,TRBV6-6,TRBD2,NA,TGTGCCAGCAGCCTAGGGGAGGGGGAGACCCAGTACTTC,CASSLGEGETQYF
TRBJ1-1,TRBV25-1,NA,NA,TGTGCCAGCAGTGAATACGAAGGATCCGGAACACTGAAGCTTTTCTTT,CASSEYEGSGTLKLFF
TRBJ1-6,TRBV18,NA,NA,TGTGCCAGCTCCCCCGCCCAGGATTCACCCCTCCACTTT,CASSPAQDSPLHF
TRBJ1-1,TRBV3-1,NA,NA,TGTGCCAGCAGCCAAGAAGGGTGGCGGCGGAACACTGAAGCTTTCTTT,CASSQEGWRRNTEAFF
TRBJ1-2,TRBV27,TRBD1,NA,TGTGCCAGCAGTTTAGGGGAGACACAGGGGGCCGACTATGGCTACACCTTC,CASSLGETQGADYGYTF
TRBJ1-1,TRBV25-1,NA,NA,TGTGCCAGCAGTCCAAAACGGTCCCTGAACACTGAAGCTTTCTTT,CASSPKRSLNTEAFF
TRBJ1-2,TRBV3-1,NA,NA,TGTGCCAGCAGCCTGACTAGTTACCGCACTTTCTATGGCTACACCTTC,CASSLTSYRTFYGYTF
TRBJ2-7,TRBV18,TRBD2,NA,TGTGCCAGCTCCCGGGGGGGGCAGGCCTACGAGCAGTACTTC,CASSRGGQAYEQYF
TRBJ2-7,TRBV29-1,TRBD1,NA,TGCAGCGCTGACAGGGGATACGAGCAGTACTTC,CSADRGYEQYF
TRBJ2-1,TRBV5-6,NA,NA,TGTGCCAGCAGCTTGCGTGGGGGAGATGAGCAGTTCTTC,CASSLRGGDEQFF
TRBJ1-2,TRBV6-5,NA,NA,TGTGCCAGCAGTTACTCGATTTCAGGGAACTATGGCTACACCTTC,CASSYSISGNYGYTF
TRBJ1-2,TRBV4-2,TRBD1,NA,TGTGCCAGCAGCCAAGATTGGGGACAGGGATATGGCTACACCTTC,CASSQDWGQGYGYTF
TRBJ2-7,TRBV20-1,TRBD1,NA,TGCAGTGGAACGACAGGGCTCGTCTACGAGCAGTACTTC,CSGTTGLVYEQYF
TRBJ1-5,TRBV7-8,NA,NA,TGTGCCAGCAGCCACGGGACGACGCATCAGCCCCAGCATTTT,CASSHGTTHQPQHF
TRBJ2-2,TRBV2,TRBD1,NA,TGTGCCAGCAGGACAGGGTTAACCGGGGAGCTGTTTTTT,CASRTGLTGELFF
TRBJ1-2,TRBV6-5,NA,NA,TGTGCCAGCAGTTACTCGGCACGCGCGGCGTATGGCTACACCTTC,CASSYSARAAYGYTF
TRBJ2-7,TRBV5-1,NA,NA,TGCGCCAGCAGCTCGGGACGGGCCTACGAGCAGTACTTC,CASSSGRAYEQYF
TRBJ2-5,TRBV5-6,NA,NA,TGTGCCAGCAGCTTGTTTGGGCAGTTGTACCAAGAGACCCAGTACTTC,CASSLFGQLYQETQYF
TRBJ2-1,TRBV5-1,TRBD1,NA,TGCGCCAGCAGCTTGGGAACTGGGACAGGGGGCGCGATATACAATGAGCAGTTCTTC,CASSLGTGTGGAIYNEQFF
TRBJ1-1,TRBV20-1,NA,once,TGCAGTGCTAGAGATCAGCGGGGGAGCCTGAACACTGAAGCTTTCTTT,CSARDQRGSLNTEAFF
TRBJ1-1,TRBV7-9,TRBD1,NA,TGTGCCAGCAGCTCATGGACAGGGATCACTGAAGCTTTCTTT,CASSSWTGITEAFF
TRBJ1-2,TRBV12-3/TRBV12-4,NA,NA,TGTGCCAGCAGCCGGAGTAGGGGACGCTACACCTTC,CASSRSRGRYTF
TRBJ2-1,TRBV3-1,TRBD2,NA,TGTGCCAGCAGCCAAGTCGGGGGGGCCTACAATGAGCAGTTCTTC,CASSQVGGAYNEQFF
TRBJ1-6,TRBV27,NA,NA,TGTGCCAGCAGTTTGAGGGTTAGCTCCTATAATTCACCCCTCCACTTT,CASSLRVSSYNSPLHF
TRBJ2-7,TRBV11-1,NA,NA,TGTGCCAGCAGCCCGAGACAGCAGACCTACGAGCAGTACTTC,CASSPRQQTYEQYF
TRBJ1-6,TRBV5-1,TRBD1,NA,TGCGCCAGCAGCAGTGAACAGGGGGCCGGTTCACCCCTCCACTTT,CASSSEQGAGSPLHF